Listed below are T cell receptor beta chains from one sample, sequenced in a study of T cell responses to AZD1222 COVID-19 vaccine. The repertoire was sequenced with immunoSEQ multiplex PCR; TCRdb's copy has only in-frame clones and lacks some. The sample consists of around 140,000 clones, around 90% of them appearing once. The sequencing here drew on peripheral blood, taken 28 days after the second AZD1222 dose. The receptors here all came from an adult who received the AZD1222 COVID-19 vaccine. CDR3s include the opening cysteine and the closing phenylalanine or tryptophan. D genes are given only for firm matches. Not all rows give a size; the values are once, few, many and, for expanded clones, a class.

TGCGCCAGCAGCACCTTTTCGGATGAGCAGTTCTTC	CASSTFSDEQFF	TRBV5-1	TRBJ2-1	-	-
TGTGCCAGCAGCCCCACAGGTGCTTCGACTGGAAACACCATATATTTT	CASSPTGASTGNTIYF	TRBV3-1/TRBV3-2	TRBJ1-3	-	once
TGTGCCAGCATGCGCCTGGCGGGAGTGTACAATGAGCAGTTCTTC	CASMRLAGVYNEQFF	TRBV6-6	TRBJ2-1	TRBD2	once
TGTGCCAGCAGCTACGACAGGGGGGGTTCACCCCTCCACTTT	CASSYDRGGSPLHF	TRBV5-4	TRBJ1-6	TRBD1	-
TGTGCCAGCAGCCAGAGCGGGTACCCCTACGAGCAGTACTTC	CASSQSGYPYEQYF	TRBV3-1/TRBV3-2	TRBJ2-7	-	-
TGTGCCACAGCAAGCGGGACAGGGGTGGGCAATGAGCAGTTCTTC	CATASGTGVGNEQFF	TRBV10-3	TRBJ2-1	TRBD1	-
TGTGCCAGCAGCCAAGATCTTCGACAGGGCCCCATGAACACTGAAGCTTTCTTT	CASSQDLRQGPMNTEAFF	TRBV4-2	TRBJ1-1	TRBD1	few
TGTGCCAGCAGCTTTAATCAGCCCCAGCATTTT	CASSFNQPQHF	TRBV5-8	TRBJ1-5	-	-
TGCAGCGTTGGGGCGGGAGATACGCAGTATTTT	CSVGAGDTQYF	TRBV29-1	TRBJ2-3	-	-
TGTGCCAGCAGCTTGGAGTGGTCAGGGACGATGGGCACTGAAGCTTTCTTT	CASSLEWSGTMGTEAFF	TRBV5-5	TRBJ1-1	-	-
TGTGCAGGGGGGCCCCAGGCAATGGGCGGGGAGCTGTTTTTT	CAGGPQAMGGELFF	TRBV5-5	TRBJ2-2	-	-